A selection of T cell receptor beta chains follows, all from one sample in a study of cytomegalovirus exposure and HLA in healthy donors. Libraries were prepared by immunoSEQ multiplex PCR; TCRdb keeps only in-frame clonotypes and omits some of them. The table shows 150,000 to 200,000 clones, with approximately 72% occurring only once. The sample was PBMCs. These receptors came from a man aged 45-65 years in good health and CMV-seronegative. CDR3s include the opening cysteine and the closing phenylalanine or tryptophan. The D gene is left open where the match is weak. Part of the rows lack a size; the others show once, few, many or a class for expanded clones.

>TRBV15|TRBJ2-1|TRBD2|NA
TGTGCCACCAGCAGAGATGCGGGGGGGAAGTTCTTC
CATSRDAGGKFF
>TRBV5-1|TRBJ2-4|NA|once
TGCGCCAGCAGCTTGGAGGCAGGGGTTGCCAAAAACATTCAGTACTTC
CASSLEAGVAKNIQYF
>TRBV19|TRBJ2-7|NA|NA
TGTGCCAGTAGTATACGGGGAGAGGCGTCCTACGAGCAGTACTTC
CASSIRGEASYEQYF
>TRBV4-1|TRBJ1-6|NA|NA
TGCGCCAGCAGCCAAGATAGGGGCAGGCCTTTAGGTTCACCCCTCCACTTT
CASSQDRGRPLGSPLHF
>TRBV19|TRBJ1-1|TRBD1|few
TGTGCCAGTAGTACCTTGGACAGGACCTCCCGAGCTTTCTTT
CASSTLDRTSRAFF
>TRBV11-1|TRBJ1-1|NA|NA
TGTGCCAGCAGCTTCTCGGAGGGGAGGAACACTGAAGCTTTCTTT
CASSFSEGRNTEAFF
>TRBV7-9|TRBJ1-6|NA|NA
TGTGCCAGCAGCTTAGCGGTAGGACAGAGCTCCTATAATTCACCCCTCCACTTT
CASSLAVGQSSYNSPLHF
>TRBV6-5|TRBJ1-2|NA|once
TGTGCCAGCAGCCCCGCAGCTAACTATGGCTACACCTTC
CASSPAANYGYTF
>TRBV7-9|TRBJ1-1|NA|NA
TGTGCCAGCAGCTCGACCCGACAGAAGAACACTGAAGCTTTCTTT
CASSSTRQKNTEAFF
>TRBV10-3|TRBJ2-1|NA|few
TGTGCCATCAGTGGTATTGCAGGTGACAATGAGCAGTTCTTC
CAISGIAGDNEQFF
>TRBV5-6|TRBJ2-2|NA|NA
TGTGCCAGCAGCCTTAACACCGGGGAGCTGTTTTTT
CASSLNTGELFF
>TRBV19|TRBJ2-1|NA|NA
TGTGCCAGTAGTATTCTAGGGGTAGGCAATGAGCAGTTCTTC
CASSILGVGNEQFF